These T cell receptor beta chains were read from a single sample in a study of cytotoxic CD8 clonotypes in ibrutinib-treated CLL. The assay was immunoSEQ multiplex PCR, and TCRdb's table has in-frame clones only and misses some. The sample shows about 200,000 clones, 70% to 75% of them seen only once. The material was PBMCs, obtained after 12 months of ibrutinib treatment. These receptors were taken from a human donor with chronic lymphocytic leukemia. The CDR3 runs from the conserved cysteine through the conserved F or W. A D gene is named only where the DNA matches it firmly. The size entry is marked missing in some rows and otherwise reads once, few, many or a size class.

V gene: TRBV5-1; D gene: .; clone size: .; J gene: TRBJ1-2; CDR3 DNA: TGCGCCAGCAGCTTGGGGCAGGGGCCCTTGAACGGCTACACCTTC; CDR3 protein: CASSLGQGPLNGYTF
V gene: TRBV28; D gene: .; clone size: .; J gene: TRBJ2-7; CDR3 DNA: TGTGCCAGCAGCCTCACAGGGTCCTACGAGCAGTACTTC; CDR3 protein: CASSLTGSYEQYF
V gene: TRBV30; D gene: .; clone size: .; J gene: TRBJ2-1; CDR3 DNA: TGTGCCTGGGCTTCCAGGGACAATGAGCAGTTCTTC; CDR3 protein: CAWASRDNEQFF
V gene: TRBV4-1; D gene: .; clone size: .; J gene: TRBJ2-7; CDR3 DNA: TGCGCCAGCAGCCAAGTGGCCGGACAGACCTACGAGCAGTACTTC; CDR3 protein: CASSQVAGQTYEQYF
V gene: TRBV27; D gene: .; clone size: .; J gene: TRBJ1-4; CDR3 DNA: TGTGCCAGCAGCCCCGGCCCCCGGGGACGGACTAATGAAAAACTGTTTTTT; CDR3 protein: CASSPGPRGRTNEKLFF
V gene: TRBV7-9; D gene: TRBD1; clone size: .; J gene: TRBJ2-7; CDR3 DNA: TGTGCCAGCAGCTTAGTGGTAGGGACAGGGATCATCTACGAGCAGTACTTC; CDR3 protein: CASSLVVGTGIIYEQYF
V gene: TRBV27; D gene: .; clone size: .; J gene: TRBJ1-5; CDR3 DNA: TGTGCCGAAGGGGATGGGGGCTATCAGCCCCAGCATTTT; CDR3 protein: CAEGDGGYQPQHF
V gene: TRBV28; D gene: .; clone size: .; J gene: TRBJ2-7; CDR3 DNA: TGTGCCAGCACCTTGGACTACGAGCAGTACTTC; CDR3 protein: CASTLDYEQYF
V gene: TRBV30; D gene: .; clone size: .; J gene: TRBJ1-3; CDR3 DNA: TGTGCCTGGAACAACGGTGCTGGAAACACCATATATTTT; CDR3 protein: CAWNNGAGNTIYF
V gene: TRBV5-1; D gene: .; clone size: .; J gene: TRBJ1-3; CDR3 DNA: TGCGCCAGCAGCCCCCAAGGTTCTGGAAACACCATATATTTT; CDR3 protein: CASSPQGSGNTIYF
V gene: TRBV28; D gene: .; clone size: .; J gene: TRBJ1-2; CDR3 DNA: TGTGCCAGCAGTTTACCGGCCTATGGCTACACCTTC; CDR3 protein: CASSLPAYGYTF
V gene: TRBV19; D gene: .; clone size: .; J gene: TRBJ2-6; CDR3 DNA: TGTGCCAGTAGTCATTCTGGGACACCTTCTGGGGCCAACGTCCTGACTTTC; CDR3 protein: CASSHSGTPSGANVLTF
V gene: TRBV29-1; D gene: TRBD2; clone size: .; J gene: TRBJ2-7; CDR3 DNA: TGCAGCGTGGGATCTAGCGGGAGGGGTTACGAGCAGTACTTC; CDR3 protein: CSVGSSGRGYEQYF
V gene: TRBV11-2; D gene: TRBD1; clone size: .; J gene: TRBJ2-7; CDR3 DNA: TGTGCCAGCAGCATCGGAGGGACAGGTGAGCAGTACTTC; CDR3 protein: CASSIGGTGEQYF
V gene: TRBV9; D gene: .; clone size: .; J gene: TRBJ1-1; CDR3 DNA: TGTGCCAGCAGCGTAGTTGTGAACACTGAAGCTTTCTTT; CDR3 protein: CASSVVVNTEAFF
V gene: TRBV7-2; D gene: .; clone size: .; J gene: TRBJ2-2; CDR3 DNA: TGTGCCAGCAGGCCATACACCGGGGAGCTGTTTTTT; CDR3 protein: CASRPYTGELFF
V gene: TRBV5-5; D gene: TRBD1; clone size: few; J gene: TRBJ1-5; CDR3 DNA: TGTGCCAGCAGCTTGTCCTGGGACAGATGGGGCAATCAGCCCCAGCATTTT; CDR3 protein: CASSLSWDRWGNQPQHF
V gene: TRBV30; D gene: TRBD1; clone size: .; J gene: TRBJ2-7; CDR3 DNA: TGTGCCTGGAGTGTACCTCCGGGACAGGGAGTGAGGGAGCAGTACTTC; CDR3 protein: CAWSVPPGQGVREQYF
V gene: TRBV7-8; D gene: .; clone size: .; J gene: TRBJ1-4; CDR3 DNA: TGTGCCAGCAGCTCCCCAGGGAATGAAAAACTGTTTTTT; CDR3 protein: CASSSPGNEKLFF
V gene: TRBV5-6; D gene: .; clone size: .; J gene: TRBJ2-1; CDR3 DNA: TGTGCCAGCAGCTTGCTCGGGGGGCAGGGAAATGAGCAGTTCTTC; CDR3 protein: CASSLLGGQGNEQFF
V gene: TRBV14; D gene: .; clone size: .; J gene: TRBJ1-1; CDR3 DNA: TGTGCCAGCAGCCAAGTCGAGTGGACTGAAGCTTTCTTT; CDR3 protein: CASSQVEWTEAFF
V gene: TRBV29-1; D gene: TRBD1; clone size: .; J gene: TRBJ1-1; CDR3 DNA: TGCAGCGTTCCAGGACAGGGCCCTGAAGCTTTCTTT; CDR3 protein: CSVPGQGPEAFF
V gene: TRBV5-4; D gene: TRBD1; clone size: .; J gene: TRBJ1-4; CDR3 DNA: TGTGCCAGCAGCTCCGGGACAGGGGACGAAAAACTGTTTTTT; CDR3 protein: CASSSGTGDEKLFF
V gene: TRBV4-1; D gene: .; clone size: .; J gene: TRBJ1-5; CDR3 DNA: TGCGCCAGCAGTAAAGACGATCTTTATAGCAATCAGCCCCAGCATTTT; CDR3 protein: CASSKDDLYSNQPQHF
V gene: TRBV21-1; D gene: .; clone size: many; J gene: TRBJ1-2; CDR3 DNA: TGTGCCAGCAGCGGTCCCTTTGGTAGACGGGAGGGCTACACCTTC; CDR3 protein: CASSGPFGRREGYTF
V gene: TRBV2; D gene: TRBD2; clone size: .; J gene: TRBJ2-1; CDR3 DNA: TGTGCCAGCAGTGAAAGGAGCGGGGTATCCTACAATGAGCAGTTCTTC; CDR3 protein: CASSERSGVSYNEQFF
V gene: TRBV5-1; D gene: .; clone size: .; J gene: TRBJ1-5; CDR3 DNA: TGCGCCAGCAGCTGGGGGCCGGGTGAGGATCAGCCCCAGCATTTT; CDR3 protein: CASSWGPGEDQPQHF
V gene: TRBV5-1; D gene: .; clone size: .; J gene: TRBJ1-2; CDR3 DNA: TGCGCCAGCAGCTTGGCTGGGAATGGCTACACCTTC; CDR3 protein: CASSLAGNGYTF
V gene: TRBV29-1; D gene: .; clone size: .; J gene: TRBJ1-2; CDR3 DNA: TGCAGCGTTTTGATAGGACAGTTCTATGGCTACACCTTC; CDR3 protein: CSVLIGQFYGYTF
V gene: TRBV6-1; D gene: .; clone size: .; J gene: TRBJ2-2; CDR3 DNA: TGTGCCAGCAGCACACCTCGCGCGAACACCGGGGAGCTGTTTTTT; CDR3 protein: CASSTPRANTGELFF
V gene: TRBV5-1; D gene: .; clone size: .; J gene: TRBJ1-3; CDR3 DNA: TGCGCCAGCAGCTTGGAACGGACCTCTGGAAACACCATATATTTT; CDR3 protein: CASSLERTSGNTIYF
V gene: TRBV9; D gene: .; clone size: few; J gene: TRBJ1-6; CDR3 DNA: TGTGCCAGCAGCGATAGAGGTGGTAATTCACCCCTCCACTTT; CDR3 protein: CASSDRGGNSPLHF
V gene: TRBV5-4; D gene: .; clone size: .; J gene: TRBJ2-5; CDR3 DNA: TGTGCCAGCAGCCGAAACGGGCCCCAAGAGACCCAGTACTTC; CDR3 protein: CASSRNGPQETQYF
V gene: TRBV5-6; D gene: .; clone size: .; J gene: TRBJ1-5; CDR3 DNA: TGTGCCAGCAGCTTTTCCGGGACACAGAATCAGCCCCAGCATTTT; CDR3 protein: CASSFSGTQNQPQHF
V gene: TRBV6-6; D gene: .; clone size: .; J gene: TRBJ1-4; CDR3 DNA: TGTGCCAGCAGTTTCGGGGGGAGTGGTAATGAAAAACTGTTTTTT; CDR3 protein: CASSFGGSGNEKLFF
V gene: TRBV5-1; D gene: .; clone size: few; J gene: TRBJ2-1; CDR3 DNA: TGCGCCAGCAGCTTGGGGACAGGGAGGGATGAGCAGTTCTTC; CDR3 protein: CASSLGTGRDEQFF
V gene: TRBV7-2; D gene: TRBD2; clone size: .; J gene: TRBJ2-7; CDR3 DNA: TGTGCCAGCAGCTTGAGGGGAGGCGGGAGTTCCGACGAGCAGTACTTC; CDR3 protein: CASSLRGGGSSDEQYF
V gene: TRBV5-6; D gene: .; clone size: .; J gene: TRBJ1-4; CDR3 DNA: TGTGCCAGCAGCTGGGGTGGAGTTTCTGAAAAACTGTTTTTT; CDR3 protein: CASSWGGVSEKLFF
V gene: TRBV30; D gene: TRBD1; clone size: .; J gene: TRBJ1-5; CDR3 DNA: TGTGCCTGGAGGGGGGCAGGGGGAAGTCAGCCCCAGCATTTT; CDR3 protein: CAWRGAGGSQPQHF
V gene: TRBV10-2; D gene: .; clone size: many; J gene: TRBJ2-7; CDR3 DNA: TGCGCCAGCAGTGAAGGAGTCGTCGACGAGCAGTACTTC; CDR3 protein: CASSEGVVDEQYF
V gene: TRBV5-6; D gene: .; clone size: .; J gene: TRBJ2-7; CDR3 DNA: TGTGCCAGCAGCTTGGCGGGAAGGACCTACGAGCAGTACTTC; CDR3 protein: CASSLAGRTYEQYF
V gene: TRBV27; D gene: .; clone size: .; J gene: TRBJ1-2; CDR3 DNA: TGTGCCAGCAGTTTACAGGGAGCGGCGGGCTACACCTTC; CDR3 protein: CASSLQGAAGYTF
V gene: TRBV19; D gene: .; clone size: .; J gene: TRBJ2-7; CDR3 DNA: TGTGCCCGATCTTGGGGGAGCTCCTACGAGCAGTACTTC; CDR3 protein: CARSWGSSYEQYF
V gene: TRBV6-5; D gene: .; clone size: .; J gene: TRBJ2-7; CDR3 DNA: TGTGCCAGCAGTTACTCGACAGCCCTCGTCGAGCAGTACTTC; CDR3 protein: CASSYSTALVEQYF
V gene: TRBV7-2; D gene: TRBD1; clone size: .; J gene: TRBJ1-6; CDR3 DNA: TGTGCCAGCAGCCGGGACAGGCCCTCCTATAATTCACCCCTCCACTTT; CDR3 protein: CASSRDRPSYNSPLHF
V gene: TRBV30; D gene: .; clone size: .; J gene: TRBJ1-5; CDR3 DNA: TGTGCCTGGAGTGACGGGGGGCCCGGCCAGCCCCAGCATTTT; CDR3 protein: CAWSDGGPGQPQHF
V gene: TRBV28; D gene: TRBD1; clone size: .; J gene: TRBJ2-7; CDR3 DNA: TGTGCCAGCAGTCTTCCCCTAGACAGGGGATTCTCCTACGAGCAGTACTTC; CDR3 protein: CASSLPLDRGFSYEQYF
V gene: TRBV5-8; D gene: .; clone size: few; J gene: TRBJ1-5; CDR3 DNA: TGTGCCAGCAGCTTGTCCATCGGCAATCAGCCCCAGCATTTT; CDR3 protein: CASSLSIGNQPQHF
V gene: TRBV11-2; D gene: .; clone size: .; J gene: TRBJ1-2; CDR3 DNA: TGTGCCAGCAGCAAACAGAACTATGGCTACACCTTC; CDR3 protein: CASSKQNYGYTF
V gene: TRBV2; D gene: .; clone size: .; J gene: TRBJ1-5; CDR3 DNA: TGTGCCAGCAGTAGTCGGGGCAATCAGCCCCAGCATTTT; CDR3 protein: CASSSRGNQPQHF
V gene: TRBV2; D gene: TRBD1; clone size: .; J gene: TRBJ1-4; CDR3 DNA: TGTGCCAGCAGGGGGACAGGGTCGAATGAAAAACTGTTTTTT; CDR3 protein: CASRGTGSNEKLFF
V gene: TRBV9; D gene: .; clone size: .; J gene: TRBJ1-1; CDR3 DNA: TGTGCCAGCAGCGTAGATGGGGCTGAAGCTTTCTTT; CDR3 protein: CASSVDGAEAFF